This is a list of T cell receptor beta chains from one sample in a study of shared clonotypes between healthy human individuals. Profiling relied on immunoSEQ multiplex PCR, and the TCRdb table lists in-frame clones only, not all of them. The table lists some 1.5 million clones, around 97% of them singletons. The specimen sequenced was naive CD4+ T cells sorted from blood. The receptors here all came from a man aged 25 to 45 in good health. Both conserved end residues are part of each CDR3. D genes are given only for firm matches. Size tells how often a clone was seen (once, few, many) or the class of an expanded clone, and some rows leave it out.

j_call: TRBJ1-1
clone_size: -
d_call: -
v_call: TRBV19
cdr3_nt: TGTGCCAGTCGGAGGGACCGACTGGCTGAAGCTTTCTTT
cdr3_aa: CASRRDRLAEAFF

j_call: TRBJ2-1
clone_size: -
d_call: -
v_call: TRBV5-1
cdr3_nt: TGCGCCAGCAGCTTGGGTCCTCCTCCCGATGAGCAGTTCTTC
cdr3_aa: CASSLGPPPDEQFF

j_call: TRBJ2-7
clone_size: -
d_call: -
v_call: TRBV18
cdr3_nt: TGTGCCAGCTCACCTGGACAGACTACCTACGAGCAGTACTTC
cdr3_aa: CASSPGQTTYEQYF

j_call: TRBJ2-2
clone_size: -
d_call: TRBD2
v_call: TRBV5-1
cdr3_nt: TGCGCCAGCAGCTTCGGGACTAGCGGTGGCGGGGAGCTGTTTTTT
cdr3_aa: CASSFGTSGGGELFF

j_call: TRBJ2-7
clone_size: -
d_call: TRBD2
v_call: TRBV7-9
cdr3_nt: TGTGCCAGCAGAGCGAGGGAGGCGGGAGACTACGAGCAGTACTTC
cdr3_aa: CASRAREAGDYEQYF

j_call: TRBJ2-3
clone_size: once
d_call: -
v_call: TRBV27
cdr3_nt: TGTGCCAGCAGTTTATCGGTACTTCGGACGGCAGATACGCAGTATTTT
cdr3_aa: CASSLSVLRTADTQYF

j_call: TRBJ2-3
clone_size: -
d_call: -
v_call: TRBV28
cdr3_nt: TGTGCCAGCAGTGAGTCTGGGACTCGTCTCTTCACAGATACGCAGTATTTT
cdr3_aa: CASSESGTRLFTDTQYF

j_call: TRBJ1-3
clone_size: -
d_call: -
v_call: TRBV9
cdr3_nt: TGTGCCAGCAGCGTTTCACTCACTAACACCATATATTTT
cdr3_aa: CASSVSLTNTIYF

j_call: TRBJ2-1
clone_size: once
d_call: -
v_call: TRBV5-6
cdr3_nt: TGTGCCAGCAGGTCGAGGTTTAGCTCCTACAATGAGCAGTTCTTC
cdr3_aa: CASRSRFSSYNEQFF

j_call: TRBJ1-4
clone_size: -
d_call: -
v_call: TRBV5-1
cdr3_nt: TGCGCCAGCAGCGAAACAGCCAATGAAAAACTGTTTTTT
cdr3_aa: CASSETANEKLFF

j_call: TRBJ2-1
clone_size: -
d_call: -
v_call: TRBV9
cdr3_nt: TGTGCCAGCAGCCTCAAACCGAAGTACGGCAATGAGCAGTTCTTC
cdr3_aa: CASSLKPKYGNEQFF

j_call: TRBJ2-1
clone_size: -
d_call: TRBD1
v_call: TRBV15
cdr3_nt: TGTGCCACCAGCAATAGACAGGGGGGTTACAATGAGCAGTTCTTC
cdr3_aa: CATSNRQGGYNEQFF

j_call: TRBJ1-4
clone_size: -
d_call: TRBD1
v_call: TRBV28
cdr3_nt: TGTGCCAGCAGGAACCGGGACAGGGTGTGGGAAAAACTGTTTTTT
cdr3_aa: CASRNRDRVWEKLFF

j_call: TRBJ2-7
clone_size: -
d_call: -
v_call: TRBV7-6
cdr3_nt: TGTGCCAGCAGCTTGGGCAGGGGCTACGAGCAGTACTTC
cdr3_aa: CASSLGRGYEQYF

j_call: TRBJ2-5
clone_size: -
d_call: -
v_call: TRBV6-5
cdr3_nt: TGTGCCAGCAGTTACTCTCGGGTTACTCTTCTGGAGACCCAGTACTTC
cdr3_aa: CASSYSRVTLLETQYF

j_call: TRBJ2-7
clone_size: -
d_call: -
v_call: TRBV10-3
cdr3_nt: TGTGCCATCGCCGGACAGAACTACGAGCAGTACTTC
cdr3_aa: CAIAGQNYEQYF

j_call: TRBJ2-7
clone_size: -
d_call: -
v_call: TRBV9
cdr3_nt: TGTGCCAGCAGCGCCCTCCCGGGACGGTCTGGTGAGCAGTACTTC
cdr3_aa: CASSALPGRSGEQYF

j_call: TRBJ2-3
clone_size: few
d_call: TRBD1
v_call: TRBV6-5
cdr3_nt: TGTGCCAGCAGGGCCGGGGACAGACGCACAGATACGCAGTATTTT
cdr3_aa: CASRAGDRRTDTQYF

j_call: TRBJ2-5
clone_size: -
d_call: -
v_call: TRBV18
cdr3_nt: TGTGCCAGCTCACCCCTGGAGAGTGGGGAGACCCAGTACTTC
cdr3_aa: CASSPLESGETQYF

j_call: TRBJ1-4
clone_size: once
d_call: TRBD1
v_call: TRBV28
cdr3_nt: TGTGCCAGCAGTTTTTCCGGACAGGGCGGTGAAAAACTGTTTTTT
cdr3_aa: CASSFSGQGGEKLFF

j_call: TRBJ2-1
clone_size: -
d_call: -
v_call: TRBV6-1
cdr3_nt: TGTGCCTCCAACAGGGCCAATGAGCAGTTCTTC
cdr3_aa: CASNRANEQFF

j_call: TRBJ2-4
clone_size: -
d_call: TRBD1
v_call: TRBV10-3
cdr3_nt: TGTGCCATCAGTAACAGGGGTAAAAACATTCAGTACTTC
cdr3_aa: CAISNRGKNIQYF

j_call: TRBJ1-2
clone_size: once
d_call: -
v_call: TRBV4-1
cdr3_nt: TGCGCCAGCAGCCTTATCAACCCCGGGAGAACAAACTATGGCTACACCTTC
cdr3_aa: CASSLINPGRTNYGYTF

j_call: TRBJ2-3
clone_size: -
d_call: -
v_call: TRBV5-4
cdr3_nt: TGTGCCAGCAGCGCGATCGGGGAATTAGATACGCAGTATTTT
cdr3_aa: CASSAIGELDTQYF

j_call: TRBJ2-3
clone_size: once
d_call: TRBD1
v_call: TRBV14
cdr3_nt: TGTGCCAGCAGCCACGGGACAGTACTGAGAAATACGCAGTATTTT
cdr3_aa: CASSHGTVLRNTQYF

j_call: TRBJ2-1
clone_size: -
d_call: -
v_call: TRBV21-1
cdr3_nt: TGTGCCAGCAGCACACCTCCTTTCACTAGCAGGACTATCCATGAGCAGTTCTTC
cdr3_aa: CASSTPPFTSRTIHEQFF

j_call: TRBJ2-3
clone_size: -
d_call: TRBD1
v_call: TRBV18
cdr3_nt: TGTGCCAGCTCACCTGGGACAGGGACAGATACGCAGTATTTT
cdr3_aa: CASSPGTGTDTQYF

j_call: TRBJ2-7
clone_size: -
d_call: TRBD2
v_call: TRBV7-6
cdr3_nt: TGTGCCAGCAGCTCCTTTTCTAGCGGCTACGAGCAGTACTTC
cdr3_aa: CASSSFSSGYEQYF

j_call: TRBJ1-2
clone_size: -
d_call: -
v_call: TRBV10-3
cdr3_nt: TGTGCCATCAATCCCGGGGACCTCTATGGCTACACCTTC
cdr3_aa: CAINPGDLYGYTF

j_call: TRBJ2-1
clone_size: -
d_call: TRBD2
v_call: TRBV10-3
cdr3_nt: TGTGCCATCAGTGAACTAGCGGGAGATGGCAATGAGCAGTTCTTC
cdr3_aa: CAISELAGDGNEQFF

j_call: TRBJ2-1
clone_size: -
d_call: -
v_call: TRBV5-1
cdr3_nt: TGCGCCAGCAGCTTGCCGGGGGACTCCTGGACGTTCTTC
cdr3_aa: CASSLPGDSWTFF

j_call: TRBJ2-7
clone_size: once
d_call: -
v_call: TRBV7-9
cdr3_nt: TGTGCCAGCAGCCCCGGGGTCCCCTCCTACGAGCAGTACTTC
cdr3_aa: CASSPGVPSYEQYF

j_call: TRBJ2-3
clone_size: -
d_call: -
v_call: TRBV28
cdr3_nt: TGTGCCAGCAGTTCCCTAGGAGATACGCAGTATTTT
cdr3_aa: CASSSLGDTQYF

j_call: TRBJ2-1
clone_size: -
d_call: TRBD2
v_call: TRBV4-3
cdr3_nt: TGCGCCAGCAGCGCCCGGACTAGCGGATACAATGAGCAGTTCTTC
cdr3_aa: CASSARTSGYNEQFF

j_call: TRBJ2-1
clone_size: -
d_call: -
v_call: TRBV18
cdr3_nt: TGTGCCAGCTCACTTCCCGGGAATGAGCAGTTCTTC
cdr3_aa: CASSLPGNEQFF

j_call: TRBJ2-1
clone_size: -
d_call: -
v_call: TRBV30
cdr3_nt: TGTGCCTGGAGCGTCGGGGGCTCCTACAATGAGCAGTTCTTC
cdr3_aa: CAWSVGGSYNEQFF

j_call: TRBJ2-7
clone_size: once
d_call: TRBD1
v_call: TRBV6-1
cdr3_nt: TGTGCCAGCAGTGAATTGGGTTACAGGGGGCACGAGCAGTACTTC
cdr3_aa: CASSELGYRGHEQYF

j_call: TRBJ2-4
clone_size: -
d_call: -
v_call: TRBV2
cdr3_nt: TGTGCCAGCAGTATGGCCATTCAGTACTTC
cdr3_aa: CASSMAIQYF

j_call: TRBJ1-2
clone_size: -
d_call: -
v_call: TRBV5-4
cdr3_nt: TGTGCCAGCAGCTTCCCCGGGTCCTCACTGGTCTATGGCTACACCTTC
cdr3_aa: CASSFPGSSLVYGYTF

j_call: TRBJ2-7
clone_size: once
d_call: TRBD2
v_call: TRBV11-2
cdr3_nt: TGTGCCAAGTACCCGGCTAGCGGGAGGTACGAGCAGTACTTC
cdr3_aa: CAKYPASGRYEQYF

j_call: TRBJ2-7
clone_size: -
d_call: -
v_call: TRBV28
cdr3_nt: TGTGCCAGCAGTTCTAGACTGGGTGGGAATTCCTACGAGCAGTACTTC
cdr3_aa: CASSSRLGGNSYEQYF

j_call: TRBJ2-1
clone_size: -
d_call: -
v_call: TRBV30
cdr3_nt: TGTGCCTGGAGTGTGGGAGGAACTGTGGATGAGCAGTTCTTC
cdr3_aa: CAWSVGGTVDEQFF

j_call: TRBJ2-2
clone_size: -
d_call: TRBD2
v_call: TRBV30
cdr3_nt: TGTGCCTGGAAAAAGGGACTAGCGGGAGTTATAACCGGGGAGCTGTTTTTT
cdr3_aa: CAWKKGLAGVITGELFF

j_call: TRBJ2-1
clone_size: -
d_call: -
v_call: TRBV11-3
cdr3_nt: TGTGCCAGCAGCTTAGATCTCCGGTCCAATGAGCAGTTCTTC
cdr3_aa: CASSLDLRSNEQFF

j_call: TRBJ2-3
clone_size: -
d_call: TRBD2
v_call: TRBV29-1
cdr3_nt: TGCAGCGTTGGCCCTCCCGGCGGGAGGGCCTTAATGGCAGATACGCAGTATTTT
cdr3_aa: CSVGPPGGRALMADTQYF

j_call: TRBJ1-2
clone_size: -
d_call: TRBD1
v_call: TRBV9
cdr3_nt: TGTGCCAGCAGCGTAGGGGGGACAGCCAACAACTATGGCTACACCTTC
cdr3_aa: CASSVGGTANNYGYTF

j_call: TRBJ1-5
clone_size: -
d_call: -
v_call: TRBV30
cdr3_nt: TGTGCCTGGAGTCCCGGGACAACATATCAGCCCCAGCATTTT
cdr3_aa: CAWSPGTTYQPQHF

j_call: TRBJ1-1
clone_size: few
d_call: TRBD1
v_call: TRBV2
cdr3_nt: TGTGCCAGCAGGGACAGGGAGAACACTGAAGCTTTCTTT
cdr3_aa: CASRDRENTEAFF

j_call: TRBJ2-7
clone_size: -
d_call: -
v_call: TRBV7-9
cdr3_nt: TGTGCCAGCAGCCCCACTTTTGGAGCCGTAACCTACGAGCAGTACTTC
cdr3_aa: CASSPTFGAVTYEQYF